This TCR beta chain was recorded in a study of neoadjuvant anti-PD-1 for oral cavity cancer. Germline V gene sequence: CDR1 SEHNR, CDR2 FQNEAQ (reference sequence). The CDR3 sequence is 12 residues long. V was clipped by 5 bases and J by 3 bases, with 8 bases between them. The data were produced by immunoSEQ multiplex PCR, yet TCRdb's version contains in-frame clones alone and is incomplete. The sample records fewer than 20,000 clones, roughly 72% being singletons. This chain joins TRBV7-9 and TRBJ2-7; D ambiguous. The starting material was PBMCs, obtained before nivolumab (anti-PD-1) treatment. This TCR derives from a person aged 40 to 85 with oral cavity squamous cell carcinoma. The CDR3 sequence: CASSLDNYEQYF. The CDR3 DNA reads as TGTGCCAGCAGCCTAGACAACTACGAGCAGTACTTC.